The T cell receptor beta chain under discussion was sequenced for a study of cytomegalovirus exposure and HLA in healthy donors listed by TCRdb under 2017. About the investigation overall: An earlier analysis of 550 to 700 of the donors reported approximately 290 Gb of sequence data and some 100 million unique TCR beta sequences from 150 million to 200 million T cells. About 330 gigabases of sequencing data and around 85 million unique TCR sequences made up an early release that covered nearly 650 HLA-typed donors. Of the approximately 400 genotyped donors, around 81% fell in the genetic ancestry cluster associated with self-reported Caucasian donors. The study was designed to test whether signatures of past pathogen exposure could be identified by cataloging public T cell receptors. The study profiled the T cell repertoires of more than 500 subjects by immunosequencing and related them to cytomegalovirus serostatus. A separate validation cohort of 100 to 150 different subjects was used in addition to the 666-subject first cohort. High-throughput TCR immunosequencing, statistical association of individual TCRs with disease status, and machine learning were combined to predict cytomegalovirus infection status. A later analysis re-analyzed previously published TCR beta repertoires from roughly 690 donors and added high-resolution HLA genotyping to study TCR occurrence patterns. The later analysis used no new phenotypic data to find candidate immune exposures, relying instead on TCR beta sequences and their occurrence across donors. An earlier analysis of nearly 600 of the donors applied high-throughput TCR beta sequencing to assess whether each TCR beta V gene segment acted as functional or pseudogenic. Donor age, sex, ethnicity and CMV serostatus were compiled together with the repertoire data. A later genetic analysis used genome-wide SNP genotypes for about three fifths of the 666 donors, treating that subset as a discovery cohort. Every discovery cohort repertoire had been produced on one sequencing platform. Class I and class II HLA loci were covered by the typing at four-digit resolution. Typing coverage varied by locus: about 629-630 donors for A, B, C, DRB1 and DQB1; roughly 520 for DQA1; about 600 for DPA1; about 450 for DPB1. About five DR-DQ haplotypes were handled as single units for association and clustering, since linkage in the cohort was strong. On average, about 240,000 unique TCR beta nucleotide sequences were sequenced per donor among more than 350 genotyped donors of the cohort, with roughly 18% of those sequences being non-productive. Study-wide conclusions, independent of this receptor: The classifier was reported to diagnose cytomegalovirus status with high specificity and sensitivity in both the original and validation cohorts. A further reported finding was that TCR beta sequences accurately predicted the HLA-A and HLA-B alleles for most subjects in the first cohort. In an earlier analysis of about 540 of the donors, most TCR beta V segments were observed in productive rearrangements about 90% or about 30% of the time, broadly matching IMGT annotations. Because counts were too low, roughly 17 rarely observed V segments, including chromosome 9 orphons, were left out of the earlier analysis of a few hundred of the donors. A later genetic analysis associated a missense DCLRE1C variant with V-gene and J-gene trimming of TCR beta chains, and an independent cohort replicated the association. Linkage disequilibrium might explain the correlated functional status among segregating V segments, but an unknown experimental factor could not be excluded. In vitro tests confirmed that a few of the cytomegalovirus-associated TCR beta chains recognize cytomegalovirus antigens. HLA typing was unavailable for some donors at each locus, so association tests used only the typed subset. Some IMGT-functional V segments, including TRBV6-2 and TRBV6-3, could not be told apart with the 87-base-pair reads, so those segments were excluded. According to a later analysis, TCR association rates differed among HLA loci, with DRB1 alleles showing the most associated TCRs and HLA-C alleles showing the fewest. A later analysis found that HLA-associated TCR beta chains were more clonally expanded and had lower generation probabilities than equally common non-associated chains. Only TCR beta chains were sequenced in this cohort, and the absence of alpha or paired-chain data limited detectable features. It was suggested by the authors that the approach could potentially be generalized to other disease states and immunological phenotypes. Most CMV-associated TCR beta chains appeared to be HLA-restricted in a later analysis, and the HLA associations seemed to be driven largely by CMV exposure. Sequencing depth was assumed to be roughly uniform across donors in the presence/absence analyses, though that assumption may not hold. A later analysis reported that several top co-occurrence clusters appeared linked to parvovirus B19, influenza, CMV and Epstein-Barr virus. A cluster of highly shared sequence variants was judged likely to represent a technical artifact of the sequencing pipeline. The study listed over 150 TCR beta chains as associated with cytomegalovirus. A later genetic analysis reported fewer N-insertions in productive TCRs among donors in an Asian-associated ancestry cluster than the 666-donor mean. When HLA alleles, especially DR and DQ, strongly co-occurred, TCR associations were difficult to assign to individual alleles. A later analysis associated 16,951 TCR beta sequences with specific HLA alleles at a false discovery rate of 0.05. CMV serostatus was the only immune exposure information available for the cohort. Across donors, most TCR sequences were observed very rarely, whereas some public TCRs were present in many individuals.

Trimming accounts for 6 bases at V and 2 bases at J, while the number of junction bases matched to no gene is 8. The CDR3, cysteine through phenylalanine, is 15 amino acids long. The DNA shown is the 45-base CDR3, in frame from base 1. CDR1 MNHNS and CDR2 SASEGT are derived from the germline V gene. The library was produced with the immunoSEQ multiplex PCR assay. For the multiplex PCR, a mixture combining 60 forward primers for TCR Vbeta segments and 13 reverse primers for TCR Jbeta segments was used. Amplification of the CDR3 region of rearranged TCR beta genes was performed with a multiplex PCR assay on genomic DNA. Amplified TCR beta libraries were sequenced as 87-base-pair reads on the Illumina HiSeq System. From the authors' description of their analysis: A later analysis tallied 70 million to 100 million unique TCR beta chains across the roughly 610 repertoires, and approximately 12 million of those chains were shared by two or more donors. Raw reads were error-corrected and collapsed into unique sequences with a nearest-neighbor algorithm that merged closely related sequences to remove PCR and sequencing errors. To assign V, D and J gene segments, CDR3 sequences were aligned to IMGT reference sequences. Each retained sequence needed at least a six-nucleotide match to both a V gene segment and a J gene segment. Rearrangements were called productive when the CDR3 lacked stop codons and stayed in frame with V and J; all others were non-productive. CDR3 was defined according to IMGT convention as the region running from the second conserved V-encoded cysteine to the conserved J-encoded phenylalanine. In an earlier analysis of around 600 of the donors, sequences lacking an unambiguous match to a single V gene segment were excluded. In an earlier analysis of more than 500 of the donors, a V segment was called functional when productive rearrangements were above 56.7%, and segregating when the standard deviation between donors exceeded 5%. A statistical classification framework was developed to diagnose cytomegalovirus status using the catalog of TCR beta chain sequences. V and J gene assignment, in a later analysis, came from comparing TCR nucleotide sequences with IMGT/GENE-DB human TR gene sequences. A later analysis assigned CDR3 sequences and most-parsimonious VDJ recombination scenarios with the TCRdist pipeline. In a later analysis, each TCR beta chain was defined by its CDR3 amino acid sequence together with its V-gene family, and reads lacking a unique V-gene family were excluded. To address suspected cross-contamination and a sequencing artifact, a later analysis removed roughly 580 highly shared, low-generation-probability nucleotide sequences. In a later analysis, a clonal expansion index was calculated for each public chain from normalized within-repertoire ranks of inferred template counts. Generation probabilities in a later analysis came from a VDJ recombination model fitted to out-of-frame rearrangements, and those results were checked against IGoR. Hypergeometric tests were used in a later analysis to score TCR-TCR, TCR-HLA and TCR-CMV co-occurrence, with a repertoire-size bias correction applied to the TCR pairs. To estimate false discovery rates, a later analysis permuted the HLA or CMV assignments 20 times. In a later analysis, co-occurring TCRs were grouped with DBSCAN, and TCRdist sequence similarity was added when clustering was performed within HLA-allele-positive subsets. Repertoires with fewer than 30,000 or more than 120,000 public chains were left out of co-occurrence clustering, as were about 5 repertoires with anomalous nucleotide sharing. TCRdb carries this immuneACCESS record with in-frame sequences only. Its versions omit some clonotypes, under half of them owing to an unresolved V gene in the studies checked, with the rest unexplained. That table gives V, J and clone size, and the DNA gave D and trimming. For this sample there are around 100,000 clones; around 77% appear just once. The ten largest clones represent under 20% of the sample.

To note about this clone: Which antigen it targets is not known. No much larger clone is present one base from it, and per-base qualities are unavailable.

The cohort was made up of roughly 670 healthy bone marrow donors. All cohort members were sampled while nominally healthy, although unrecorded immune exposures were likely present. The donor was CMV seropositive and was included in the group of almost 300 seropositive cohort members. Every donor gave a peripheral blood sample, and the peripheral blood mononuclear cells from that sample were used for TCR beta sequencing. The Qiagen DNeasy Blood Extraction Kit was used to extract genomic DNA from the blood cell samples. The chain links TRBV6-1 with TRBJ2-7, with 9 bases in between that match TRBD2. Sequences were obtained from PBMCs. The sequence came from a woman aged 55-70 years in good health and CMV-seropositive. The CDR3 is CASRLAGALPYEQYF. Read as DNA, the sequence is TGTGCCAGCAGGTTAGCGGGAGCTCTACCCTACGAGCAGTACTTC.